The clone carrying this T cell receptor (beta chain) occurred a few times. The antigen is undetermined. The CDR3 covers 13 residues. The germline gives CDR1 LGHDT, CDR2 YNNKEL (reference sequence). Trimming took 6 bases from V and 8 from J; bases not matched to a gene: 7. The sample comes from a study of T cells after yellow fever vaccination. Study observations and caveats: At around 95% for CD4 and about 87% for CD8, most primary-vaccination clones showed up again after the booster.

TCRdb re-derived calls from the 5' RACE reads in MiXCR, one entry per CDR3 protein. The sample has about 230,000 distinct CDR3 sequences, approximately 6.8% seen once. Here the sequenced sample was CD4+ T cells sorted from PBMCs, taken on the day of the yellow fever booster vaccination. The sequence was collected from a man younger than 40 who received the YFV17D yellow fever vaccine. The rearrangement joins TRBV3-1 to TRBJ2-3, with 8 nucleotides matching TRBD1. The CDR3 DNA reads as TGTGCCAGCAGACAGGGGGTTCTTGGTACGCAGTATTTT. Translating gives CASRQGVLGTQYF.